This TCR beta chain was sequenced during a study of T cell repertoires in cytomegalovirus infection. Study observations and caveats: The response measured ex vivo was dominated by TCR beta clonotypes (HLA-C-restricted and CMV-specific).

Via MiXCR, TCRdb re-called the reads, giving one row per CDR3 protein. The sample includes roughly 720,000 distinct CDR3 sequences, 35% to 45% seen only once; the top ten take under 3.5%. V lost 4 bases and J 5 bases, leaving 8 bases between the germline ends. CDR1 MNHEY and CDR2 SMNVEV come from the germline V gene (reference sequence). This CDR3 spans 13 amino acids. Points on this clonotype: Its antigen remains unidentified.

The source is a human donor in good health (CMV status not recorded). Some clones in this sample may be carry-over from other donors' samples. The sequenced sample consisted of PBMCs. The chain has TRBV27 and TRBJ1-4; D is uncertain. CDR3 DNA: TGTGCCAGCAGTTGGGAGCCAAATGAAAAACTGTTTTTT. Residues: CASSWEPNEKLFF.